This TCR beta chain originates from a study of blood T cell repertoires in COVID-19 (dated by TCRdb to the early 2020s). For the wider study: Samples from collaborators originated in the United States, Italy and Spain and spanned both the acute and convalescent phases of COVID-19. The material from the prospective study consisted of cDNA or gDNA derived from T cells, B-cell-depleted T cells, or PBMCs. The dataset comprised deeply sampled blood TCRbeta repertoires from subjects exposed to, actively infected with, or recovered from COVID-19. The repertoires were released in a freely available public database meant as a resource for research on the immune response to SARS-CoV-2. The samples were drawn from the first 160 participants of the ongoing ImmuneRACE study and from some 1,300 subjects provided by 6 global collaborators. Nearly every sample came with metadata listing a de-identified subject ID, COVID-19 status, age in years and sex. Where HLA class I and class II types were available, the types were taken from metadata supplied by the sample provider, not from assay-based typing. Overall study outcomes, separate from this receptor: How much clinical and demographic metadata was included differed by source and by participant, and the metadata was provided uncurated.

Whole blood was collected in K2EDTA tubes by collaborating institutions according to the institutions' own protocols. For TCRbeta analysis, collaborators shipped samples in one of three forms: frozen whole blood, isolated PBMCs, or DNA extracted from either of those sample types. In regard to this clone: Which antigen it targets is not known. No much larger clone is present one base from it, and per-base qualities are unavailable.

The immunoSEQ Assay, a bias-controlled multiplex PCR, was used to amplify TCRbeta CDR3 regions from genomic DNA. In the original analysis: The number of nucleated cells in each sample was estimated by amplification of reference gene primers within the assay. To quantify the absolute abundance of each unique TCRbeta CDR3 rearrangement, sequence reads were collapsed and filtered. For each sample, productive Simpson clonality was calculated by taking the square root of Simpson's diversity index across productive rearrangements. TCRdb's version of the immuneACCESS table is confined to in-frame rearrangements and falls short of the full clone set. An unresolved V gene accounts for under half of the shortfall where checked; the remainder is of unknown origin. That table furnishes V, J and clone size, whereas the DNA furnished D and trimming. The sample yields under 300,000 clones; 82% were counted once. 4% to 6% of the sample belongs to the ten largest clones.

The germline V gene encodes CDR1 SGHRS and CDR2 YFSETQ. Including cysteine and phenylalanine, the CDR3 has 13 amino acids. Only the CDR3 portion is preserved as DNA: 39 bases, with reading frame beginning at the first base. V loses 7 bases, J loses 6 bases, and the germline ends lie 13 bases apart. The TCR was taken from a woman older than 75 with active or convalescent COVID-19. The chain is assembled from TRBV5-1 and TRBJ2-2, and TRBD2 may be the D gene, going by 5 matching bases. Source material: peripheral blood. The nucleotide sequence is TGCGCCAGCGGATTAGCCGGGGCCGGGGAGCTGTTTTTT. Its coded protein is CASGLAGAGELFF. With the portions outside the CDR3 filled from the reference TRBV5-1 and TRBJ2-2 genes, the complete variable region becomes KAGVTQTPRYLIKTRGQQVTLSCSPISGHRSVSWYQQTPGQGLQFLFEYFSETQRNKGNFPGRFSGRQFSNSRSEMNVSTLELGDSALYLCASGLAGAGELFFGEGSRLTVL.